This T cell receptor beta chain comes out of a study of blood T cell repertoires in COVID-19. Study background: PBMCs, B-cell-depleted T cells, or T cells were the source of the cDNA or gDNA that made up the material.

Authors' analysis steps: Using reference gene primer amplification, nucleated cell counts were estimated. Produced via immunoSEQ multiplex PCR; TCRdb's table is partial and in-frame only. V and J calls and clone size are copied from that table; D and trimming were computed from the DNA. The data show just under 150,000 clones, with over 65% seen just once and about 5% held by the top ten. Looked up from germline, CDR1 is SEHNR and CDR2 is FQNEAQ (reference sequence). Trimming cost V 7 bases and J 2 bases, with 9 bases left between them. The CDR3 covers 12 residues. This TCR was recovered from a human donor in a cohort sampled during active COVID-19. The sample taken for sequencing was peripheral blood. The chain is built from TRBV7-9 and TRBJ2-7; D is ambiguous. The CDR3: CASTLSAYEQYF. The CDR3 region has the DNA TGTGCCAGCACCCTAAGCGCCTACGAGCAGTACTTC.